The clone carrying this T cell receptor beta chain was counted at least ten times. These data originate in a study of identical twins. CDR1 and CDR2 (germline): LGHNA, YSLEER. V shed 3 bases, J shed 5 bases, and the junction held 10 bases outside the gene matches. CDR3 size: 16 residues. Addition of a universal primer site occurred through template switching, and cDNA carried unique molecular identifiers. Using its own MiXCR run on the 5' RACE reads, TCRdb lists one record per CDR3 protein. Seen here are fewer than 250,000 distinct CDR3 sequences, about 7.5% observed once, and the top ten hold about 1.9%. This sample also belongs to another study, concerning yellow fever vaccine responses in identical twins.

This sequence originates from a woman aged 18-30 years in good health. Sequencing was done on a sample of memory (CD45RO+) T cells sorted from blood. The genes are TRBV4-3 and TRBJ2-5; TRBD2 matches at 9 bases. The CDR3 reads CASSQASGISPETQYF. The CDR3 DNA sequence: TGCGCCAGCAGCCAGGCTAGCGGGATTTCACCCGAGACCCAGTACTTC.